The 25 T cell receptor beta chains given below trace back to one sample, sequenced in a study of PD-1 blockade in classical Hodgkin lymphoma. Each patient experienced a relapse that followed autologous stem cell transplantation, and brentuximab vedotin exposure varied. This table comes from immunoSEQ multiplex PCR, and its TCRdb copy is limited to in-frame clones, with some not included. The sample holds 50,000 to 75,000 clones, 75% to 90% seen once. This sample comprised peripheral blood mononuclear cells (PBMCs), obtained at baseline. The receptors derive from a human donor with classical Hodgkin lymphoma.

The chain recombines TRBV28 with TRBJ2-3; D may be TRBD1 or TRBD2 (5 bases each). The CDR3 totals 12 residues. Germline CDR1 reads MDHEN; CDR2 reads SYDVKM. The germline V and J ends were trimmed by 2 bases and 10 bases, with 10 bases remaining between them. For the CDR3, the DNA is TGTGCCAGCAGTTTAGGGGGATTCCCGCAGTATTTT. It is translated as CASSLGGFPQYF.

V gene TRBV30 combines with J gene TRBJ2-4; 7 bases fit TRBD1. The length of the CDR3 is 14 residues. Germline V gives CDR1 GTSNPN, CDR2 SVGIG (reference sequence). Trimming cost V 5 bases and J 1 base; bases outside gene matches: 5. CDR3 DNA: TGTGCCTGGGACAGGGTCTTGGCCAAAAACATTCAGTACTTC. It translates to CAWDRVLAKNIQYF. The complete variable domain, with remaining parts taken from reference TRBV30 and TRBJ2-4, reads SQTIHQWPATLVQPVGSPLSLECTVEGTSNPNLYWYRQAAGRGLQLLFYSVGIGQISSEVPQNLSASRPQDRQFILSSKKLLLSDSGFYLCAWDRVLAKNIQYFGAGTRLSVL.

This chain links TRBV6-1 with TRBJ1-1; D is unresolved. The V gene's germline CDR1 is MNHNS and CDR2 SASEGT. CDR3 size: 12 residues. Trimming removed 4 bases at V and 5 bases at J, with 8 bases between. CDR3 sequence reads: CASSVRITEAFF. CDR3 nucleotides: TGTGCCAGCAGTGTAAGGATTACTGAAGCTTTCTTT.

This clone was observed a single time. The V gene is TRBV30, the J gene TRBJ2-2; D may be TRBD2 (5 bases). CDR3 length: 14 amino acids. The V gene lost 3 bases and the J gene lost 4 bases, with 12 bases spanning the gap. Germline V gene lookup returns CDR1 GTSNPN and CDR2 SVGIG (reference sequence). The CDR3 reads CAWRPPSFTGELFF. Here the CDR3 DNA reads TGTGCCTGGAGACCGCCTAGCTTCACCGGGGAGCTGTTTTTT.

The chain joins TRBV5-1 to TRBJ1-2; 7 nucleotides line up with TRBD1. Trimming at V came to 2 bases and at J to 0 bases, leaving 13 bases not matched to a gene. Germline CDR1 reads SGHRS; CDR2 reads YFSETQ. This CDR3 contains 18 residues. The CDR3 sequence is CASSFVTLTGVANYGYTF. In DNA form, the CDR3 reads TGCGCCAGCAGCTTCGTAACCCTAACAGGGGTGGCTAACTATGGCTACACCTTC.

CDR3 sequence reads: CASSPSGDLSYEQYF. CDR3 in DNA: TGTGCCAGCTCACCAAGCGGAGATCTTTCCTACGAGCAGTACTTC. The chain combines TRBV18 with TRBJ2-7; possibly TRBD2 for D (5 bases). Germline loops: CDR1 KGHSH, CDR2 LQKENI. The V gene lost 2 bases and the J gene lost 1 base, with 12 bases spanning the gap. The CDR3 runs 15 residues.

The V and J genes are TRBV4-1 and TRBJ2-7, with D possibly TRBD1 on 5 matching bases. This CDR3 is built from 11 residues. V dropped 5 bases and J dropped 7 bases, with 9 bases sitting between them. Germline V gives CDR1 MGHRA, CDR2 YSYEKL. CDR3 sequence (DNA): TGCGCCAGCAGCAGGGGTGATGAGCAGTACTTC. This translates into CASSRGDEQYF.

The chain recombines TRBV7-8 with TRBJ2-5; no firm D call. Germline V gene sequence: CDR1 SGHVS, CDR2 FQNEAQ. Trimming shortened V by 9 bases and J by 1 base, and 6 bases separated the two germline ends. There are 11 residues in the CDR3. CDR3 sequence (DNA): TGTGCCAGGATAATCCAAGAGACCCAGTACTTC. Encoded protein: CARIIQETQYF.

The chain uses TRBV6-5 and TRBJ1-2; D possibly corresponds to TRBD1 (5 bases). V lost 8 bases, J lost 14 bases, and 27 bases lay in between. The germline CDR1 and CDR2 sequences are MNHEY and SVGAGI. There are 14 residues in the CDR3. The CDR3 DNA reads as TGTGCCAGCGGGGACCTCAGGGATCACCCATCCTTAACCTTC. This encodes CASGDLRDHPSLTF.

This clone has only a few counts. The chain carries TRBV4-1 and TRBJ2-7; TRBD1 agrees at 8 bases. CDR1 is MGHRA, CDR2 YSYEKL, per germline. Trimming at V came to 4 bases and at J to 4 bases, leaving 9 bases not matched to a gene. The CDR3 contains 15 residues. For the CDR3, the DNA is TGCGCCAGCAGCCTCGACGGACAGGGAATATACGAGCAGTACTTC. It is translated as CASSLDGQGIYEQYF.

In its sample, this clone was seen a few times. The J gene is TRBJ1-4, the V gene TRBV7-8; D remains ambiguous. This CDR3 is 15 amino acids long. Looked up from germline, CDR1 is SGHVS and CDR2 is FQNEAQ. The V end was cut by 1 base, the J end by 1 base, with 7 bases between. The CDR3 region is CASSLDRLTNEKLFF. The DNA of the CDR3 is TGTGCCAGCAGCTTAGACAGATTAACTAATGAAAAACTGTTTTTT. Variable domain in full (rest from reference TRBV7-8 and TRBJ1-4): GAGVSQSPRYKVAKRGQDVALRCDPISGHVSLFWYQQALGQGPEFLTYFQNEAQLDKSGLPSDRFFAERPEGSVSTLKIQRTQQEDSAVYLCASSLDRLTNEKLFFGSGTQLSVL.

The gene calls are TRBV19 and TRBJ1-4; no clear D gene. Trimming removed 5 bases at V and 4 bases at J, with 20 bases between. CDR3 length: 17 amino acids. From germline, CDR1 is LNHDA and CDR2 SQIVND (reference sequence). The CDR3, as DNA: TGTGCCAGTAGTGAAATCCAATCAGGTGATGATAATGAAAAACTGTTTTTT. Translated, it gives CASSEIQSGDDNEKLFF.

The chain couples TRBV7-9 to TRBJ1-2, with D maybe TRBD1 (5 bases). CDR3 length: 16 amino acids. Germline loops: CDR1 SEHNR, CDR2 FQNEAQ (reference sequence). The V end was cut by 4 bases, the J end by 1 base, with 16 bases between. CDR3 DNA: TGTGCCAGCAGCTCAATTAAGACAGTTTTTAACTATGGCTACACCTTC. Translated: CASSSIKTVFNYGYTF.

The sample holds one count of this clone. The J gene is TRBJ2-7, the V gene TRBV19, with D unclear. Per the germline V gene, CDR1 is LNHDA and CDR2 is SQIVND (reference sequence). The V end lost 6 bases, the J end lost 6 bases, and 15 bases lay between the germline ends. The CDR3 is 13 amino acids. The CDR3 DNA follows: TGTGCCAGTAGCCCCTCACAAGGTGGCGAGCAGTACTTC. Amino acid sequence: CASSPSQGGEQYF.

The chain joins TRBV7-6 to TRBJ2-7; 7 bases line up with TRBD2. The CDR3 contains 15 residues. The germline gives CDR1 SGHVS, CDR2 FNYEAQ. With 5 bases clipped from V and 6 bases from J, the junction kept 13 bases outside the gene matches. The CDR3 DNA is TGTGCCAGCAGCCGGACCTATGAGAGGACTAGCGAGCAGTACTTC. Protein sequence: CASSRTYERTSEQYF.

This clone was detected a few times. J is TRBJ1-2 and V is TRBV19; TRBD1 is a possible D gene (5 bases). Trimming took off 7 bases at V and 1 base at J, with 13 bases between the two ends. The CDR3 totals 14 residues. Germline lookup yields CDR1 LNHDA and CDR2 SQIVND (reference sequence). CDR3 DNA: TGTGCCAGTACCACACTCAGGGTTAACTATGGCTACACCTTC. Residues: CASTTLRVNYGYTF.

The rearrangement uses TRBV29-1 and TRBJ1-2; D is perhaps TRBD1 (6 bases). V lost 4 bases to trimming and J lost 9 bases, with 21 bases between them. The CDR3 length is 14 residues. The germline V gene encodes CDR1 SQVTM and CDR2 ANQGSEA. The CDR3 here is CSVGGGGGGRRYTF. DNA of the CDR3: TGCAGCGTTGGAGGAGGAGGGGGGGGCCGCCGCTACACCTTC.

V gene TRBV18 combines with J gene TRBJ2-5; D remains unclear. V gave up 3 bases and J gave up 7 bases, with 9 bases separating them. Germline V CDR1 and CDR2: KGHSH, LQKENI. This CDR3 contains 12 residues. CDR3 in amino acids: CASSPSDGTQYF. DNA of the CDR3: TGTGCCAGCTCACCTTCCGACGGGACCCAGTACTTC.

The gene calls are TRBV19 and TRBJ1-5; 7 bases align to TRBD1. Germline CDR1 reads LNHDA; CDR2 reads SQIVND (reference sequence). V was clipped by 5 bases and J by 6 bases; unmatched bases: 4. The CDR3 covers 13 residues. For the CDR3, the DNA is TGTGCCAGTAGTGGGAGGGGGCCTCAGCCCCAGCATTTT. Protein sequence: CASSGRGPQPQHF.

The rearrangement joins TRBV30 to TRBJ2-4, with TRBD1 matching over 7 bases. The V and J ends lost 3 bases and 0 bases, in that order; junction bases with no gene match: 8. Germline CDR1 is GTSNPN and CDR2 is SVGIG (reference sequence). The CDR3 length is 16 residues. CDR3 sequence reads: CAWSARTGIAKNIQYF. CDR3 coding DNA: TGTGCCTGGAGCGCCCGGACAGGAATAGCCAAAAACATTCAGTACTTC.

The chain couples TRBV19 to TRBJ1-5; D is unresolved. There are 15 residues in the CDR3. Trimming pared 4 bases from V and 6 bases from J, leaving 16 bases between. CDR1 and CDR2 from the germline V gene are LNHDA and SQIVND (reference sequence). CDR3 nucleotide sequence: TGTGCCAGTAGTACCGTTCTAGGGTCTAGTCAGCCCCAGCATTTT. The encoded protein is CASSTVLGSSQPQHF.

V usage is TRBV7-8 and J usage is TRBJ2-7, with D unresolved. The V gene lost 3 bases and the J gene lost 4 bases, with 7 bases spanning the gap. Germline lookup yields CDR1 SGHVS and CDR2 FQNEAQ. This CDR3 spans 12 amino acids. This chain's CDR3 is CASSFRLYEQYF. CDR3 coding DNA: TGTGCCAGCAGCTTCAGACTTTACGAGCAGTACTTC. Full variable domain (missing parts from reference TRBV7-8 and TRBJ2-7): GAGVSQSPRYKVAKRGQDVALRCDPISGHVSLFWYQQALGQGPEFLTYFQNEAQLDKSGLPSDRFFAERPEGSVSTLKIQRTQQEDSAVYLCASSFRLYEQYFGPGTRLTVT.

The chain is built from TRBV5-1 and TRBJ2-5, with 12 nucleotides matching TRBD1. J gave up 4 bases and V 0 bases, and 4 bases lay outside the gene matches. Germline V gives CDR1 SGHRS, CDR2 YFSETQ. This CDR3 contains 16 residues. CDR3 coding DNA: TGCGCCAGCAGCTTGGGAGGGACAGGGGGCCGAGAGACCCAGTACTTC. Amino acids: CASSLGGTGGRETQYF.

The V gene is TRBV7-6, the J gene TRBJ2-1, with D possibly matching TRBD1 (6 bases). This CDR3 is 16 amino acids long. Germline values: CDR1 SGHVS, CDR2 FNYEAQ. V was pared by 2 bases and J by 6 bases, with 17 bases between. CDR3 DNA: TGTGCCAGCAGCTTAATGTCAGGGGTCAAACTCAATGAGCAGTTCTTC. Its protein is CASSLMSGVKLNEQFF.

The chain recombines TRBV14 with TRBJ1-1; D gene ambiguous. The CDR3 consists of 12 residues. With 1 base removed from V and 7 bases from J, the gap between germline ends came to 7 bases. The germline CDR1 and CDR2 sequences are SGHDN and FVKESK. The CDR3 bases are TGTGCCAGCAGCCAAGGTGTAGATGAAGCTTTCTTT. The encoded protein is CASSQGVDEAFF.